The rows below give T cell receptor beta chains drawn from one sample of a study of T-cell reconstitution after alpha-beta-depleted transplantation in children. One entry per CDR3 protein results from TCRdb running MiXCR on the PCR reads. The sample yields 300,000 to 400,000 distinct CDR3 sequences, 15% to 20% seen once. The specimen was PBMCs, mostly from graft donor cells, collected 360 days after TCRalphabeta/CD19-depleted stem cell transplant. Receptors were obtained from a male patient aged 2 to 10 who had a stem cell transplant for acute lymphoblastic leukemia, so the T cells may come from the graft donor. Each CDR3 is given with its conserved first and last residue. The order of the fields is J gene, CDR3 length, clone size, D gene, V gene, CDR3 protein, CDR3 DNA. A D gene is named only where the DNA matches it firmly. The size field is filled for only some rows; it gives once, few, many or a size class.

J: TRBJ2-1
length: 16
size: few
D: -
V: TRBV28
CDR3: CASSLIPTRTYNEQFF
DNA: TGTGCCAGCAGTTTGATCCCGACTCGAACCTACAATGAGCAGTTCTTC

J: TRBJ2-3
length: 12
size: many
D: -
V: TRBV4-2
CDR3: CASSHLSDTQYF
DNA: TGTGCCAGCAGCCACCTCTCAGATACGCAGTATTTT

J: TRBJ2-1
length: 15
size: many
D: TRBD2
V: TRBV5-1
CDR3: CASSLRTSGINEQFF
DNA: TGCGCCAGCAGCTTGAGGACTAGCGGGATCAATGAGCAGTTCTTC

J: TRBJ1-2
length: 15
size: -
D: TRBD1
V: TRBV7-8
CDR3: CASSLHDRVGYGYTF
DNA: TGTGCCAGCAGCTTACATGACAGGGTCGGCTATGGCTACACCTTC

J: TRBJ1-5
length: 20
size: many
D: TRBD1
V: TRBV12-3/TRBV12-4
CDR3: CASSFFLPGTGLYSNQPQHF
DNA: TGTGCCAGCAGTTTCTTCCTCCCTGGGACAGGGCTTTATAGCAATCAGCCCCAGCATTTT

J: TRBJ1-1
length: 15
size: many
D: TRBD1
V: TRBV7-9
CDR3: CASSLGGQGNTEAFF
DNA: TGTGCCAGCAGTTTAGGGGGACAGGGTAACACTGAAGCTTTCTTT

J: TRBJ2-1
length: 16
size: once
D: TRBD2
V: TRBV4-1
CDR3: CASSQGGTSSGNEQFF
DNA: TGCGCCAGCAGCCAAGGTGGGACTAGCTCAGGCAATGAGCAGTTCTTC

J: TRBJ2-7
length: 18
size: few
D: TRBD1
V: TRBV4-2
CDR3: CASSQDDLGGSSSYEQYF
DNA: TGTGCCAGCAGCCAAGATGATTTAGGGGGCTCCAGCTCCTACGAGCAGTACTTC

J: TRBJ2-1
length: 12
size: few
D: -
V: TRBV28
CDR3: CASSQTAYEQFF
DNA: TGTGCCAGCAGTCAGACCGCGTATGAGCAGTTCTTC

J: TRBJ2-1
length: 16
size: few
D: TRBD2
V: TRBV4-2
CDR3: CASSQEGLAEYNEQFF
DNA: TGTGCCAGCAGCCAAGAAGGGCTAGCGGAATACAATGAGCAGTTCTTC

J: TRBJ1-2
length: 11
size: -
D: -
V: TRBV29-1
CDR3: CSVEANYGYTF
DNA: TGCAGCGTTGAAGCTAACTATGGCTACACCTTC

J: TRBJ2-6
length: 14
size: few
D: -
V: TRBV5-5
CDR3: CASTPTAGANVLTF
DNA: TGTGCCAGCACCCCGACAGCAGGGGCCAACGTCCTGACTTTC

J: TRBJ2-7
length: 13
size: -
D: TRBD2
V: TRBV20-1
CDR3: CSVRTSHPYEQYF
DNA: TGCAGTGTACGGACTAGCCATCCCTACGAGCAGTACTTC

J: TRBJ2-5
length: 14
size: few
D: -
V: TRBV5-1
CDR3: CASSFTFGIETQYF
DNA: TGCGCCAGCAGCTTTACATTCGGGATAGAGACCCAGTACTTC

J: TRBJ2-2
length: 15
size: -
D: -
V: TRBV10-3
CDR3: CAISGGLKVTGELFF
DNA: TGTGCCATTTCTGGCGGGCTAAAGGTCACCGGGGAGCTGTTTTTT

J: TRBJ2-3
length: 11
size: many
D: -
V: TRBV10-3
CDR3: CAISEGTEVYF
DNA: TGTGCCATCAGTGAGGGCACGGAGGTGTATTTT

J: TRBJ2-5
length: 15
size: -
D: TRBD2
V: TRBV7-9
CDR3: CASSPTAGDYETQYF
DNA: TGTGCCAGCAGCCCTACAGCGGGAGACTACGAGACCCAGTACTTC

J: TRBJ1-4
length: 14
size: many
D: -
V: TRBV5-6
CDR3: CASSRGRTNEKLFF
DNA: TGTGCCAGCAGCCGGGGGCGGACTAATGAAAAACTGTTTTTT

J: TRBJ2-7
length: 15
size: -
D: TRBD2
V: TRBV19
CDR3: CASSPQLAGGGEQYF
DNA: TGTGCCAGTAGTCCCCAACTAGCGGGAGGCGGCGAGCAGTACTTC

J: TRBJ2-1
length: 17
size: few
D: TRBD1
V: TRBV5-4
CDR3: CASSLEGQGSSYNEQFF
DNA: TGTGCCAGCAGCTTGGAAGGACAGGGGAGCTCCTACAATGAGCAGTTCTTC

J: TRBJ2-1
length: 13
size: few
D: TRBD2
V: TRBV29-1
CDR3: CSGHSGTYNEQFF
DNA: TGCAGCGGCCATAGCGGGACCTACAATGAGCAGTTCTTC

J: TRBJ2-5
length: 15
size: -
D: -
V: TRBV7-3
CDR3: CASSLGDVRQETQYF
DNA: TGTGCCAGCAGCTTGGGGGATGTACGTCAAGAGACCCAGTACTTC

J: TRBJ2-7
length: 15
size: many
D: -
V: TRBV5-1
CDR3: CASSLLAAVAAEQYF
DNA: TGCGCCAGCAGCTTATTGGCAGCCGTGGCGGCCGAGCAGTACTTC

J: TRBJ2-2
length: 16
size: -
D: TRBD2
V: TRBV7-9
CDR3: CASSLEREGRTGELFF
DNA: TGTGCCAGCAGCTTAGAGCGGGAGGGCCGCACCGGGGAGCTGTTTTTT

J: TRBJ2-3
length: 15
size: many
D: -
V: TRBV9
CDR3: CASSQGGFSSDTQYF
DNA: TGTGCCAGCAGCCAGGGGGGCTTCTCCTCGGATACGCAGTATTTT

J: TRBJ2-2
length: 13
size: few
D: TRBD1
V: TRBV2
CDR3: CASSYRGPGELFF
DNA: TGTGCCAGCAGCTACAGGGGTCCCGGGGAGCTGTTTTTT

J: TRBJ1-6
length: 15
size: few
D: -
V: TRBV21-1
CDR3: CASSKRWDSNSPLHF
DNA: TGTGCCAGCAGCAAACGATGGGACAGTAATTCACCCCTCCACTTT